This section outlines one T cell receptor (beta chain) sequence together with its context. Its target is unknown. The data were obtained in a study of CXCR3-negative and CXCR3-positive naive CD8 T cells. Study-level background: The libraries together contributed about 135 million TRB reads, each supplying about 1.5 +/- 0.3 million. Study-wide results and caveats: Diversity in memory CD8+ cells fell much lower than the comparably high levels seen in both naive subsets. Across naive subsets, surface CD5 expression was comparable, and TCR strength was inferred from properties of the TRB CDR3. Naive CXCR3-positive cells had TRB CDR3s more hydrophobic than those of CXCR3-negative naive cells.

UMI-tagged TRB cDNA libraries were built via 5' RACE. Reprocessing the 5' RACE reads, TCRdb reports a single entry for every CDR3 protein and omits DNA. This sample's table has approximately 100,000 distinct CDR3 sequences. The sample was naive CXCR3+ CD8+ T cells from blood. Subset here: CD45RO-CCR7+CD27+CD95- naive CD8+ T cells expressing CXCR3 (TNR3+). The TCR sequence derives from a human donor in good health. Some clones in this sample may be carry-over from other donors' samples.

The CDR3 spells CASSLMRGRNNEQFF. The chain couples TRBV28 to TRBJ2-1; TCRdb's D call, TRBD1, is unchecked because there is no DNA. The CDR3 covers 15 residues. The germline CDR1 and CDR2 sequences are MDHEN and SYDVKM.